The 5 T cell receptor beta chains in this list originate from one sample, sequenced in a study of T cells after yellow fever vaccination. TCRdb analysed the 5' RACE reads with MiXCR anew, one entry per CDR3 protein. The table has a few hundred thousand distinct CDR3 sequences, approximately 7% seen once. The sample here was PBMCs, taken about 41 days after the first yellow fever vaccination. These receptors all stem from a man aged 18-30 years who received the YFV17D yellow fever vaccine.

This chain uses TRBV6-1 with TRBJ1-2; 10 bases are a match to TRBD1. The CDR3 is 15 amino acids. Trimming cost V 4 bases and J 4 bases; bases outside gene matches: 6. The germline V gene encodes CDR1 MNHNS and CDR2 SASEGT. DNA of the CDR3: TGTGCCAGCAGTGTCCCGGACAGGGGGATCTATGGCTACACCTTC. Translated, it gives CASSVPDRGIYGYTF.

This chain joins TRBV9 and TRBJ2-3; D possibly uses TRBD1 or TRBD2 (6 bases each). The CDR3 is 15 amino acids. The V gene's germline CDR1 is SGDLS and CDR2 YYNGEE. The V end was cut by 0 bases, the J end by 2 bases, with 10 bases between. Here the CDR3 reads CASSVGGATTDTQYF. The CDR3 DNA reads as TGTGCCAGCAGCGTAGGGGGGGCTACCACAGATACGCAGTATTTT.

This clonotype has at least ten counts. The rearrangement links TRBV28 to TRBJ1-2, with D perhaps TRBD1 (6 bases). Germline assignment: CDR1 MDHEN and CDR2 SYDVKM. The CDR3 runs to 13 residues. V gave up 8 bases and J gave up 7 bases, with 17 bases separating them. In DNA form, the CDR3 reads TGTGCCAGCCGCTCGGCAGGGGACGGTGGCTACACCTTC. Protein: CASRSAGDGGYTF.

This clonotype turned up a few times. The J gene is TRBJ2-2, the V gene TRBV5-1; TRBD1 agrees at 9 bases. CDR3 length equals 15 residues. Germline CDR1 is SGHRS and CDR2 is YFSETQ. Unmatched junction bases numbered 3, after V lost 4 bases and J lost 2 bases. CDR3 bases: TGCGCCAGCAGCAGGGACAGGGTCAACACCGGGGAGCTGTTTTTT. Its translation is CASSRDRVNTGELFF.

This clonotype was recorded a few times. V is TRBV5-1 and J is TRBJ2-7, with no clear D. Germline V gene lookup returns CDR1 SGHRS and CDR2 YFSETQ. With 0 bases removed from V and 0 bases from J, the gap between germline ends came to 7 bases. The CDR3 is 14 residues long. DNA of the CDR3: TGCGCCAGCAGCTTGGAGACGGACTCCTACGAGCAGTACGTC. As protein: CASSLETDSYEQYV.